This record looks at one TCR beta chain sequence and its context. In making diagnoses, clinical symptoms, serum thyroxine and TRAb, thyroid ultrasound and orbital computed tomography were all used. This sample was taken from a study of T cells in Graves' hyperthyroidism and ophthalmopathy. Amplification yielded TCR beta CDR3 regions, with RNA transcripts as the source. First-round RT-PCR of the TCR CDR3 relied on the HTBI primer set. In TCRdb, the multiplex PCR reads were re-called with MiXCR into one record per CDR3 protein. The data contain 300,000 to 450,000 distinct CDR3 sequences, about 15% of them singletons. V was cut by 4 bases and J by 9 bases, with 16 bases left in between. Germline values: CDR1 LGHDT, CDR2 YNNKEL (reference sequence). The CDR3 covers 14 residues.

The sequenced sample consisted of blood. This rearrangement joins TRBV3-1 to TRBJ2-1, with D possibly matching TRBD2 (6 bases). The sequence derives from a woman aged 60-75 years with Graves' hyperthyroidism. The CDR3 loop is CASSRDPWRGEQFF. CDR3 nucleotides: TGTGCCAGCAGCCGTGACCCCTGGAGGGGTGAGCAGTTCTTC.